The 25 T cell receptor beta chains below all came from one sample that was sequenced in a study of Tregs in tolerant kidney transplant recipients. Here immunoSEQ multiplex PCR was the method, and the copy in TCRdb shows in-frame clones only, minus some. In total, the table holds over 25,000 clones. The specimen was CD8+ T cells from blood, collected before the transplant. All receptors derive from a human donor who received a combined kidney and bone marrow transplant.

The CDR3 spells CSAEGGPRHSYNEQFF. Partial CDR3 DNA: TGCAGCGCGGAAGGGGGCCCACGCCACTCCTACAATGAG. The chain couples TRBV29-1 to TRBJ2-1, with TRBD1 identical over 7 bases. The read ends 3 residues early relative to the CDR3; the germline J gene fills the gap. Trimming cost V 7 bases and J 0 bases; bases outside gene matches: 12. CDR1 is SQVTM and CDR2 is ANQGSEA in the germline V gene. This CDR3 is built from 16 residues.

A word on this clone: Coverage ceases 3 residues before the CDR3 finishes, and the germline J gene fills in the end. This chain joins TRBV7-9 and TRBJ1-1; D perhaps matches TRBD1 (5 bases). Germline V gene sequence: CDR1 SEHNR, CDR2 FQNEAQ (reference sequence). CDR3 length equals 14 residues. Trimming took 8 bases from V and 5 from J, leaving 18 bases between them. The sequenced part of the CDR3 DNA is TGTGCCAGCCTAATCGGGGGGAGGAAAACTGAA. It translates to CASLIGGRKTE. The full-length CDR3 reads as CASLIGGRKTEAFF.

With respect to this clone: The read ends 3 residues early relative to the CDR3; the germline J gene fills the gap. V is TRBV19 and J is TRBJ1-1; tentatively, D is TRBD1 (5 bases). Germline CDR1 and CDR2: LNHDA and SQIVND (reference sequence). V lost 6 bases and J lost 3, with 8 bases in between. This CDR3 contains 12 residues. The part of the CDR3 DNA that was read is TGTGCCAGTAGGAGGGGTTACACTGAA. Amino acids: CASRRGYTE. The whole CDR3 protein is CASRRGYTEAFF.

About this clone itself: The read stops 3 residues short of the end of the CDR3; the missing end is completed from the germline J gene. The chain joins TRBV7-2 to TRBJ2-4; possibly TRBD1 for D (6 bases). CDR3 length: 15 residues. Germline V lookup: CDR1 SGHTA, CDR2 FQGNSA. Trimming took off 5 bases at V and 2 bases at J, with 13 bases between the two ends. The sequenced CDR3 bases are TGTGCCAGCAGCGTCCTGGACAGCCCCAAAAACATT. Amino acid sequence: CASSVLDSPKNI. The CDR3 reads in full as CASSVLDSPKNIQYF.

A remark on this clone: From the germline J gene comes the end of the CDR3, since the read stops 3 residues before it. The chain carries TRBV2 and TRBJ2-1; 10 bases line up with TRBD2. Germline V gene data show CDR1 as SNHLY and CDR2 as FYNNEI. The CDR3 extends over 14 amino acids. The CDR3: CVIQRLAGDDEQFF. The sequenced part of the CDR3 DNA is TGTGTCATACAGCGGCTAGCGGGGGACGATGAG.

Comment on this clone: The CDR3 goes on 3 residues after the read ends, and that part is filled in from the germline J gene. V gene TRBV19 combines with J gene TRBJ1-2, with D tentatively TRBD1 (5 bases). This CDR3 contains 13 residues. CDR1 and CDR2 from the germline V gene are LNHDA and SQIVND (reference sequence). The CDR3 sequence: CASSALGVKIYTF. Incomplete CDR3 DNA: TGTGCCAGTAGTGCCTTAGGGGTTAAGATC.

Concerning this clone itself: The CDR3 end lies 3 residues beyond the end of the read and is filled in from the germline J gene. V usage is TRBV7-8 and J usage is TRBJ2-1; TRBD2 aligns across 9 bases. Unmatched junction bases numbered 12, after V lost 8 bases and J lost 7 bases. Germline CDR1 SGHVS, CDR2 FQNEAQ. The CDR3 runs 15 residues. Incomplete CDR3 DNA: TGTGCCAGCTCCGAACACGCGGGGGGGCCAAATGAG. Its translation: CASSEHAGGPNE. The CDR3 in its entirety is CASSEHAGGPNEQFF. Using reference TRBV7-8 and TRBJ2-1 for the parts outside the CDR3, the full variable domain is GAGVSQSPRYKVAKRGQDVALRCDPISGHVSLFWYQQALGQGPEFLTYFQNEAQLDKSGLPSDRFFAERPEGSVSTLKIQRTQQEDSAVYLCASSEHAGGPNEQFFGPGTRLTVL.

As to this clone: The sequenced fragment ends 3 residues before the CDR3 boundary, so the rest is inferred from the germline J gene. The V gene is TRBV19, the J gene TRBJ2-3; 11 nucleotides agree with TRBD2. The CDR3 runs to 15 residues. V lost 4 bases to trimming and J lost 5 bases; unmatched junction nucleotides: 5. Germline-derived CDR1 and CDR2 are LNHDA and SQIVND (reference sequence). CDR3 DNA (partial): TGTGCCAGTAGTAGTAGCGGGGGGGCCGGAGATACG. Translating it yields CASSSSGGAGDT. The whole CDR3 reads CASSSSGGAGDTQYF.

As regards this clone: The sequenced fragment ends 3 residues before the CDR3 boundary, so the rest is inferred from the germline J gene. The chain uses TRBV2 and TRBJ2-2, with no clear D. Germline V gives CDR1 SNHLY, CDR2 FYNNEI. CDR3 size: 13 residues. V lost 10 bases and J lost 0, with 9 bases in between. Partial CDR3 DNA: TGTGCCATCCTTTTCGCGAACACCGGGGAG. This gives the protein CAILFANTGE. The CDR3 in its entirety is CAILFANTGELFF. The complete variable domain, with remaining parts taken from reference TRBV2 and TRBJ2-2, reads EPEVTQTPSHQVTQMGQEVILRCVPISNHLYFYWYRQILGQKVEFLVSFYNNEISEKSEIFDDQFSVERPDGSNFTLKIRSTKLEDSAMYFCAILFANTGELFFGEGSRLTVL.

A remark on this clone: From the germline J gene comes the end of the CDR3, since the read stops 3 residues before it. The V and J genes are TRBV7-9 and TRBJ2-1; TRBD2 might be the D (5 bases). Deletions cut 4 bases from V and 8 bases from J, with 12 bases between. The CDR3 has 13 residues. CDR1 and CDR2 from the germline V gene are SEHNR and FQNEAQ (reference sequence). The sequenced part of the CDR3 DNA is TGTGCCAGCAGCTCCCCTTCGAGGGATGAG. This sequence encodes CASSSPSRDE. The whole CDR3 protein is CASSSPSRDEQFF.

A note on this clone: The read ends 3 residues before the CDR3 terminus; that terminus is restored from the germline J gene. The V call is TRBV19, the J call TRBJ1-1; D uncertain. The CDR3 loop spans 15 amino acids. Trimming cost V 7 bases and J 4 bases, with 19 bases left between them. CDR1 is LNHDA and CDR2 is SQIVND in the germline V gene (reference sequence). CDR3 bases read: TGTGCCAGTACCATAGATTATCGGGGAAGCACTGAA. This gives the protein CASTIDYRGSTE. The CDR3 as a whole reads CASTIDYRGSTEAFF.

Remarks on this clone: The observed sequence ends 3 residues before the CDR3 terminus, with the missing tail filled in from the germline J gene. The rearrangement links TRBV30 to TRBJ2-7, with TRBD1 identical over 10 bases. The germline V gene encodes CDR1 GTSNPN and CDR2 SVGIG (reference sequence). V lost 5 bases to trimming and J lost 1 base; unmatched junction nucleotides: 5. There are 14 residues in the CDR3. CDR3 loop: CAWSRGQGSYEQYF. CDR3 bases read: TGTGCCTGGTCGCGGGGACAGGGGTCCTACGAG.

As concerns this clone: The observed sequence ends 3 residues before the CDR3 terminus, with the missing tail filled in from the germline J gene. V gene TRBV7-9 combines with J gene TRBJ1-2, with TRBD1 identical over 7 bases. Germline V gives CDR1 SEHNR, CDR2 FQNEAQ (reference sequence). The length of the CDR3 is 14 residues. J was trimmed by 2 bases and V by 3 bases; bases with no gene match: 3. Here the CDR3 reads CASSFGTVNYGYTF. The part of the CDR3 DNA that was read is TGTGCCAGCAGCTTCGGGACAGTCAACTATGGC.

About this clone: The CDR3 extends 3 residues past the end of the read, so its final part is completed from the germline J gene. The chain combines TRBV13 with TRBJ2-3, with 8 bases identical to TRBD2. There are 14 residues in the CDR3. The V and J ends lost 5 bases and 3 bases, in that order; junction bases with no gene match: 4. Germline V gene lookup returns CDR1 PRHDT and CDR2 FYEKMQ (reference sequence). The CDR3 DNA, read in part, is TGTGCCAGCAGCCTCGGGGGGGGAACAGATACG. Its protein is CASSLGGGTDT. The complete CDR3 sequence is CASSLGGGTDTQYF. Variable domain in full (rest from reference TRBV13 and TRBJ2-3): AAGVIQSPRHLIKEKRETATLKCYPIPRHDTVYWYQQGPGQDPQFLISFYEKMQSDKGSIPDRFSAQQFSDYHSELNMSSLELGDSALYFCASSLGGGTDTQYFGPGTRLTVL.

Comments on this clone: The sequence runs out 3 residues before the end of the CDR3; the remainder is reconstructed from the germline J gene. The chain recombines TRBV7-6 with TRBJ1-1; TRBD1 matches 7 bases. CDR1 and CDR2 (germline): SGHVS, FNYEAQ. J lost 3 bases, V lost 1 base, and 8 bases had no gene match. The CDR3 extends over 16 amino acids. Partial CDR3 DNA: TGTGCCAGCAGCTTAGGTTCCAGGGGGTGGGACACTGAA. It encodes CASSLGSRGWDTE. The full-length CDR3 reads as CASSLGSRGWDTEAFF.

Comment on this clone: The CDR3 end falls 3 residues outside the read, so it is completed with the germline J gene. This chain connects TRBV5-1 to TRBJ1-1; TRBD1 matches 9 bases. CDR3 size: 17 residues. Trimming removed 1 base from V and 0 bases from J; junction bases left unmatched: 7. Germline CDR1 SGHRS, CDR2 YFSETQ. CDR3 bases read: TGCGCCAGCAGCTTGTCCGGGACAGGGTACATGAACACTGAA. This codes for CASSLSGTGYMNTE. In full, the CDR3 reads CASSLSGTGYMNTEAFF.

A remark on this clone: The CDR3 end is not reached by the read, which stops 3 residues before it; the germline J gene fills it in. This chain joins TRBV19 and TRBJ1-5; 7 bases are shared with TRBD1. Trimming at V came to 7 bases and at J to 0 bases, leaving 6 bases not matched to a gene. CDR1 is LNHDA, CDR2 SQIVND, per germline (reference sequence). The CDR3 sequence is 15 residues long. The CDR3 loop reads CASNRQGYSNQPQHF. Incomplete CDR3 DNA: TGTGCCAGTAACCGACAGGGATATAGCAATCAGCCC. Drawing the rest from reference TRBV19 and TRBJ1-5, the complete variable domain is DGGITQSPKYLFRKEGQNVTLSCEQNLNHDAMYWYRQDPGQGLRLIYYSQIVNDFQKGDIAEGYSVSREKKESFPLTVTSAQKNPTAFYLCASNRQGYSNQPQHFGDGTRLSIL.

A remark on this clone: The sequence runs out 3 residues before the end of the CDR3; the remainder is reconstructed from the germline J gene. The chain links TRBV2 to TRBJ2-2, with D hard to call. V dropped 3 bases and J dropped 9 bases, with 5 bases sitting between them. Germline-derived CDR1 and CDR2 are SNHLY and FYNNEI. The CDR3 loop spans 11 amino acids. CDR3 sequence reads: CASSDNRELFF. The CDR3 DNA, read in part, is TGTGCCAGCAGTGATAACAGGGAG.

Details on this clone: The observed sequence ends 3 residues before the CDR3 terminus, with the missing tail filled in from the germline J gene. This sequence joins TRBV20-1 and TRBJ1-2; possible D gene TRBD1, 6 bases. Germline V CDR1 and CDR2: DFQATT, SNEGSKA (reference sequence). This CDR3 spans 14 amino acids. Trimming cost V 0 bases and J 5 bases, with 13 bases left between them. The CDR3 sequence is CSARDTGSGYGYTF. The sequenced part of the CDR3 DNA is TGCAGTGCTAGAGATACAGGGTCCGGGTATGGC.

As regards this clone: The read ends 3 residues early relative to the CDR3; the germline J gene fills the gap. The V gene is TRBV7-6, the J gene TRBJ2-3; 7 positions match TRBD2. The ends lost 5 bases at V and 6 bases at J; junction bases unmatched: 14. The CDR3 sequence is 16 residues long. Germline CDR1 is SGHVS and CDR2 is FNYEAQ. CDR3 DNA (partial): TGTGCCAGCAGCCATCTTTGGCGGGGGAGTCTCGATACG. This sequence encodes CASSHLWRGSLDT. The whole CDR3 protein is CASSHLWRGSLDTQYF.

A word on this clone: The sequence runs out 3 residues before the end of the CDR3; the remainder is reconstructed from the germline J gene. The chain has TRBV7-2 and TRBJ2-5, with TRBD1 as a possible D gene (6 bases). Germline V gene lookup returns CDR1 SGHTA and CDR2 FQGNSA. The V end was cut by 1 base, the J end by 3 bases, with 12 bases between. CDR3 length: 15 amino acids. Partial CDR3 DNA: TGTGCCAGCAGCTTAGTGGGGGCCTGGGAAGAGACC. Translated, it gives CASSLVGAWEET. The entire CDR3 is CASSLVGAWEETQYF.

The CDR3 bases that were read are TGTGCCTGGAATACGGGGGGGTACAATGAG. Amino acid sequence: CAWNTGGYNE. The entire CDR3 reads CAWNTGGYNEQFF. The chain is built from TRBV30 and TRBJ2-1, with TRBD2 matching over 8 bases. The read ends 3 residues before the CDR3 terminus; that terminus is restored from the germline J gene. The germline V gene has CDR1 GTSNPN and CDR2 SVGIG (reference sequence). The CDR3 contains 13 residues. V was pared by 4 bases and J by 4 bases, with 3 bases of the junction left unmatched. Variable domain in full (rest from reference TRBV30 and TRBJ2-1): SQTIHQWPATLVQPVGSPLSLECTVEGTSNPNLYWYRQAAGRGLQLLFYSVGIGQISSEVPQNLSASRPQDRQFILSSKKLLLSDSGFYLCAWNTGGYNEQFFGPGTRLTVL.

As concerns this clone: The CDR3 end falls 3 residues outside the read, so it is completed with the germline J gene. The V gene is TRBV13, the J gene TRBJ1-2, with TRBD1 as a possible D gene (5 bases). Germline V gene sequence: CDR1 PRHDT, CDR2 FYEKMQ (reference sequence). V was shortened by 5 bases and J by 5 bases, with 15 bases between the two germline ends. The CDR3 has 14 amino acids. The sequenced CDR3 bases are TGTGCCAGCAGCCTTGAAGGGGCGAGTTATGGC. This gives the protein CASSLEGASYG. The entire CDR3 reads CASSLEGASYGYTF.

On this clone itself: The CDR3 goes on 3 residues after the read ends, and that part is filled in from the germline J gene. V and J are TRBV7-6 and TRBJ1-1; D possibly corresponds to TRBD1 (5 bases). Trimming removed 2 bases at V and 6 bases at J, with 10 bases between. The germline V gene has CDR1 SGHVS and CDR2 FNYEAQ. This CDR3 has 13 residues. The CDR3 protein is CASSLNEGSEAFF. CDR3 DNA (partial): TGTGCCAGCAGCTTAAACGAGGGGTCTGAA.

A note on this clone: The DNA ends 3 residues before the CDR3 does, and the rest of the CDR3 is filled in from the germline J gene. V gene TRBV18 combines with J gene TRBJ2-7, with 9 bases that match TRBD1. The V and J ends lost 5 bases and 6 bases, in that order; junction bases with no gene match: 11. Germline V gene lookup returns CDR1 KGHSH and CDR2 LQKENI. This CDR3 is built from 15 residues. The CDR3 loop reads CASSFPGTGFLEQYF. Incomplete CDR3 DNA: TGTGCCAGCTCATTCCCGGGGACAGGGTTTCTCGAG. The full variable domain, completed using reference TRBV18 and TRBJ2-7, is NAGVMQNPRHLVRRRGQEARLRCSPMKGHSHVYWYRQLPEEGLKFMVYLQKENIIDESGMPKERFSAEFPKEGPSILRIQQVVRGDSAAYFCASSFPGTGFLEQYFGPGTRLTVT.